A selection of T cell receptor beta chains follows, all from one sample in a study of shared clonotypes between healthy human individuals. The repertoire was sequenced with immunoSEQ multiplex PCR; TCRdb's copy has only in-frame clones and lacks some. The sample has around 700,000 clones, around 78% seen once. Sequenced input: memory CD4+ T cells sorted from blood. The origin of the receptors is a woman aged 25 to 39 in good health. The CDR3 runs from the conserved cysteine through the conserved F or W. A D gene is named only where the DNA matches it firmly. A clone size is listed for some rows: how often the clone was seen (once, few, many), or a class if it is expanded.

.,TRBJ1-5,TRBV19,.,CASSTRINRPQHF,TGTGCCAGTAGTACCAGAATCAATCGGCCCCAGCATTTT
.,TRBJ2-3,TRBV27,TRBD2,CASRSGRGAGVDTQYF,TGTGCCAGCAGGAGTGGTCGTGGAGCGGGGGTGGATACGCAGTATTTT
.,TRBJ1-5,TRBV15,TRBD1,CATSSGGRGIGQPQHF,TGTGCCACCAGCAGTGGGGGCAGGGGGATTGGTCAGCCCCAGCATTTT
few,TRBJ2-1,TRBV29-1,.,CSPRRLPNEQFF,TGCAGCCCCCGGCGGCTTCCCAATGAGCAGTTCTTC
.,TRBJ2-7,TRBV28,TRBD2,CASSFDLAGLSYEQYF,TGTGCCAGCAGTTTTGACCTAGCGGGTCTCTCCTACGAGCAGTACTTC
.,TRBJ2-7,TRBV19,TRBD2,CASSITSGRINF,TGTGCCAGTAGTATAACTAGCGGGAGGATCAACTTC
few,TRBJ2-3,TRBV30,TRBD1,CAWSAGTGTDTQYF,TGTGCCTGGAGTGCCGGGACAGGGACCGATACGCAGTATTTT
.,TRBJ2-7,TRBV5-1,.,CASSLGWREQYF,TGCGCCAGCAGTCTTGGCTGGAGGGAGCAGTACTTC
.,TRBJ2-5,TRBV19,.,CASSSGARETQYF,TGTGCCAGTAGTAGCGGGGCCCGGGAGACCCAGTACTTC
.,TRBJ1-1,TRBV4-1,.,CASSQLGGGTEAFF,TGCGCCAGCAGCCAATTAGGTGGGGGGACTGAAGCTTTCTTT
.,TRBJ1-3,TRBV5-6,.,CASSLEVEGGNTIYF,TGTGCCAGCAGCTTGGAGGTAGAAGGCGGAAACACCATATATTTT
.,TRBJ1-2,TRBV19,TRBD1,CASSIVRDRLYGYTF,TGTGCCAGTAGTATAGTCCGGGACAGGCTCTATGGCTACACCTTC
.,TRBJ1-1,TRBV28,.,CASIREPLEAFF,TGTGCCAGCATTAGAGAACCTCTAGAAGCTTTCTTT
once,TRBJ2-5,TRBV29-1,.,CSVTGAGETQYF,TGCAGCGTTACAGGGGCGGGGGAGACCCAGTACTTC
few,TRBJ2-6,TRBV27,TRBD1,CASTRTGGLSSGANVLTF,TGTGCCAGCACCAGGACAGGGGGCTTAAGCTCTGGGGCCAACGTCCTGACTTTC
.,TRBJ1-2,TRBV19,.,CASSLGSSMAVNYGYTF,TGTGCCAGTAGTCTCGGTAGCTCTATGGCGGTGAACTATGGCTACACCTTC
.,TRBJ1-1,TRBV27,TRBD1,CASSRAGTGEAEAFF,TGTGCCAGCAGCCGAGCCGGGACAGGGGAGGCTGAAGCTTTCTTT
.,TRBJ1-2,TRBV2,.,CASSEARVFETATGYTF,TGTGCCAGCAGTGAAGCGCGCGTTTTCGAGACAGCGACCGGCTACACCTTC
few,TRBJ2-2,TRBV6-5,.,CASSYSRGNTGELFF,TGTGCCAGCAGTTACTCTCGGGGTAACACCGGGGAGCTGTTTTTT
.,TRBJ2-7,TRBV5-1,TRBD1,CASSPGTGGLEQYF,TGCGCCAGCAGCCCCGGGACAGGGGGGCTAGAGCAGTACTTC
.,TRBJ2-5,TRBV27,TRBD1,CASSLQGAYETQYF,TGTGCCAGCAGTTTACAGGGGGCGTATGAGACCCAGTACTTC
.,TRBJ2-7,TRBV27,.,CASSSAGAGTYEQYF,TGTGCCAGCAGTTCAGCTGGGGCAGGGACCTACGAGCAGTACTTC
.,TRBJ2-7,TRBV7-8,.,CASSEQGGPLEQYF,TGTGCCAGCAGCGAACAAGGTGGTCCCCTCGAGCAGTACTTC
many,TRBJ2-1,TRBV4-2,.,CASSQEEASYNEQFF,TGTGCCAGCAGCCAAGAGGAGGCTAGCTACAATGAGCAGTTCTTC
.,TRBJ1-2,TRBV2,.,CASSLNRDLQGYTF,TGTGCCAGCAGTCTTAACCGGGACCTCCAGGGCTACACCTTC
.,TRBJ1-1,TRBV6-1,.,CASSEVTMNTEAFF,TGTGCCAGCAGTGAAGTAACCATGAACACTGAAGCTTTCTTT
few,TRBJ1-4,TRBV2,.,CASSEIYSDAGKLFF,TGTGCCAGCAGTGAAATCTACAGTGACGCCGGAAAACTGTTTTTT
few,TRBJ2-7,TRBV30,.,CAWSSLGVSSYEQYF,TGTGCCTGGAGTTCCCTTGGCGTCAGCTCCTACGAGCAGTACTTC
few,TRBJ1-1,TRBV27,TRBD1,CASSFWNRQGAKAFF,TGTGCCAGCAGTTTCTGGAACCGACAGGGGGCTAAAGCTTTCTTT
.,TRBJ2-1,TRBV10-1,.,CASSEAGKVHEQFF,TGCGCCAGCAGTGAGGCGGGCAAGGTCCATGAGCAGTTCTTC
few,TRBJ1-1,TRBV18,TRBD1,CASSPGQGRTEAFF,TGTGCCAGCTCACCGGGACAGGGGAGGACTGAAGCTTTCTTT
.,TRBJ2-3,TRBV7-2,.,CASRKLARSTDTQYF,TGTGCCAGCAGAAAGCTAGCACGGAGCACAGATACGCAGTATTTT
.,TRBJ2-1,TRBV11-2,.,CASSLFSGGYDEQFF,TGTGCCAGCAGCTTATTTTCTGGGGGTTATGATGAGCAGTTCTTC
.,TRBJ2-1,TRBV29-1,TRBD2,CSVEGARLAANEQFF,TGCAGCGTTGAAGGGGCTAGACTAGCGGCGAATGAGCAGTTCTTC